This T cell receptor beta chain is drawn from a study of shared clonotypes between healthy human individuals. Study context: Sampling drew on donors who were two women and a few men aged 18 to 49.

This clone was counted once. Every subset had its genomic DNA shared out evenly among several immunoSEQ plates. Repertoires were generated with immunoSEQ multiplex PCR, while TCRdb's copy carries only in-frame clones and drops some. The table has roughly 490,000 clones, 70% to 80% seen once. The CDR3 totals 19 residues. V was cut by 3 bases and J by 4 bases, with 27 bases left in between. Germline loops: CDR1 LNHDA, CDR2 SQIVND (reference sequence). Material: PBMCs. V usage is TRBV19 and J usage is TRBJ1-2; D is perhaps TRBD1 (6 bases). This TCR was recovered from a woman aged 40 to 50 in good health. Some clones in this sample may be carry-over from other donors' samples. CDR3 residues: CASSIWRGSGAKHRYGYTF. CDR3 bases: TGTGCCAGTAGTATTTGGAGAGGGTCAGGGGCGAAGCATCGCTATGGCTACACCTTC. The full variable domain, in which reference TRBV19 and TRBJ1-2 provide the parts outside the CDR3, is DGGITQSPKYLFRKEGQNVTLSCEQNLNHDAMYWYRQDPGQGLRLIYYSQIVNDFQKGDIAEGYSVSREKKESFPLTVTSAQKNPTAFYLCASSIWRGSGAKHRYGYTFGSGTRLTVV.